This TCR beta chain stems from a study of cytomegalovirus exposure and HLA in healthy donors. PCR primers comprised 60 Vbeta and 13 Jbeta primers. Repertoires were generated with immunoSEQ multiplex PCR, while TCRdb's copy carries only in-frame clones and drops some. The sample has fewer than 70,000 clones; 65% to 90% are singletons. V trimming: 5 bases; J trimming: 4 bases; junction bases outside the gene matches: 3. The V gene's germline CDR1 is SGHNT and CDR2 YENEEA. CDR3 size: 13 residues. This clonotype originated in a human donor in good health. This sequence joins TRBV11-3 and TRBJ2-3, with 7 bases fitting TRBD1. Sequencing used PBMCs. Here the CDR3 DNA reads TGTGCCAGCAGCGAGGGGGCCCCAGATACGCAGTATTTT. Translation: CASSEGAPDTQYF.